This entry features one T cell receptor beta chain sequence. Its antigen is as yet unknown. CDR1 is SGHTA, CDR2 FQGTGA, per germline. V dropped 3 bases and J dropped 2; count of bases not matched to a gene: 14. The length of the CDR3 is 18 residues. The data belong to a study of cytomegalovirus exposure and HLA in healthy donors. Broader study findings: Several V segments, TRBV6-2 and TRBV6-3 among them, could not be told apart and were dropped. Earlier findings revealed that most TCR beta V segments proved productive either about 87% or about 30% of the time.

Healthy bone marrow donors made up the donor group. Primers for the PCR totalled 60 Vbeta and 13 Jbeta. Sequenced by immunoSEQ multiplex PCR; TCRdb stores in-frame clones only, minus some. The table lists roughly 200,000 clones, around 78% of them singletons, with 14% in the top ten. The material sequenced was PBMCs. The sequence was collected from a woman under 40 in good health and CMV-seropositive. The chain combines TRBV7-3 with TRBJ1-2; 8 bases line up with TRBD1. CDR3 DNA: TGTGCCAGCAGCTTTCGGCCCCCTTTGACAGGGGAAAACTATGGCTACACCTTC. It codes for CASSFRPPLTGENYGYTF.